This T cell receptor (beta chain) was captured by sequencing in a study of cytomegalovirus exposure and HLA in healthy donors (dated by TCRdb to 2016 to 2017). About the investigation overall: According to an earlier analysis of several hundred of the donors, about 179 million T cells yielded 90 million to 130 million unique TCR beta sequences and about 300 Gb of sequence data. An early release covering roughly 580 HLA-typed donors comprised about 320 gigabases of sequencing data and around 80 million unique TCR sequences. Of the roughly 410 genotyped donors, 81% were placed in the genetic ancestry cluster associated with self-reported Caucasian donors. The study aimed to test whether cataloging public T cell receptors could reveal signatures of past pathogen exposure. The T cell repertoires of several hundred subjects were profiled by immunosequencing and related to cytomegalovirus serostatus. Besides the first cohort of approximately 670 subjects, a separate validation cohort made up of roughly 130 different subjects was used. The study combined high-throughput TCR immunosequencing, statistical association of individual TCRs with disease status, and machine learning to predict cytomegalovirus infection status. A later analysis re-examined previously published TCR beta repertoires from just over 650 donors and added high-resolution HLA genotyping to investigate patterns of TCR occurrence. In the later analysis, no new phenotypic data were used to find candidate immune exposures; instead, reliance was placed on TCR beta sequences and their occurrence across donors. An earlier analysis of several hundred of the donors applied high-throughput TCR beta sequencing to assess whether each TCR beta V gene segment acted as functional or pseudogenic. Donor age, sex, ethnicity and CMV serostatus were compiled alongside the repertoire data. In a later genetic analysis, genome-wide SNP genotypes for 398 of the 666 donors were used, and that subset was treated as a discovery cohort. All discovery cohort repertoires had been generated using a single sequencing platform. Both class I and class II loci were covered by HLA typing, at four-digit resolution. The number of typed donors differed by locus: about 620-630 for A, B, C, DRB1 and DQB1; approximately 540 for DQA1; 606 for DPA1; and roughly 450 for DPB1. Four to six DR-DQ haplotypes were handled as single units for association and clustering, since linkage in the cohort was strong. On average, roughly 200,000 unique TCR beta nucleotide sequences were sequenced per donor among 398 genotyped donors of the cohort, with about 19% of those sequences being non-productive. General findings and caveats noted by the study authors: This cohort had only TCR beta chains sequenced, and the lack of alpha or paired-chain data limited which features could be detected. A later analysis found that HLA-associated TCR beta chains were more clonally expanded and had lower generation probabilities than equally common non-associated chains. The only immune exposure information available for the cohort was CMV serostatus. A cluster of highly shared sequence variants was judged likely to be a technical artifact of the sequencing pipeline. The earlier analysis of fewer than 750 of the donors excluded approximately 15 rarely observed V segments, including chromosome 9 orphons, because counts were too low. A total of fewer than 200 TCR beta chains were listed by the study as associated with cytomegalovirus. Sequencing depth was assumed to be roughly uniform across donors in the presence/absence analyses, though that assumption may not hold. V-gene and J-gene trimming of TCR beta chains was associated with a missense DCLRE1C variant in a later genetic analysis, and the association was replicated in an independent cohort. A further reported finding was that TCR beta sequences accurately predicted the HLA-A and HLA-B alleles for most subjects in the first cohort. Most TCR sequences were seen in very few donors, while some public TCRs were found in many individuals. Three of the identified cytomegalovirus-associated TCR beta chains were confirmed in vitro to be specific for cytomegalovirus antigens. Strong co-occurrence of HLA alleles, especially DR and DQ, made assigning TCR associations to individual alleles difficult. Compared with the 666-donor mean, donors in an Asian-associated ancestry cluster had fewer N-insertions in productive TCRs, according to a later genetic analysis. In an earlier analysis of some 540 of the donors, most TCR beta V segments appeared in productive rearrangements about 90% or about 30% of the time, broadly matching IMGT annotations. In a later analysis, most CMV-associated TCR beta chains were found to appear HLA-restricted, with HLA associations seemingly driven largely by CMV exposure. According to the authors, the approach could potentially be generalized to other disease states and immunological phenotypes. The classifier was reported to diagnose cytomegalovirus status with high specificity and sensitivity in both the original cohort and the validation cohort. Because HLA typing was unavailable for some donors at each locus, only the typed subset was used in association tests. In a later analysis, TCR association rates were found to vary across HLA loci, with the most associated TCRs seen for DRB1 alleles and the fewest for HLA-C alleles. A later analysis associated 16,951 TCR beta sequences with specific HLA alleles at a false discovery rate of 0.05. In a later analysis, several top co-occurrence clusters were reported to appear linked to parvovirus B19, influenza, CMV and Epstein-Barr virus. Correlated functional status among segregating V segments might reflect linkage disequilibrium, but an unknown experimental factor could not be ruled out.

In total, 666 healthy bone marrow donors made up the cohort. At the time of sampling, all cohort members were nominally healthy, though unrecorded immune exposures were likely present. The donor tested CMV seronegative and was one of the 352 seronegative cohort members. Each donor provided a peripheral blood sample, and peripheral blood mononuclear cells were used for TCR beta sequencing. Genomic DNA extraction from the blood cell samples was performed with the Qiagen DNeasy Blood Extraction Kit. The protocol used for the library was the immunoSEQ multiplex PCR assay. For the multiplex PCR, a mixture combining 60 forward primers for TCR Vbeta segments and 13 reverse primers for TCR Jbeta segments was used. Amplification of the CDR3 region of rearranged TCR beta genes was performed with a multiplex PCR assay on genomic DNA. The amplified TCR beta libraries were sequenced on the Illumina HiSeq System as 87-base-pair reads. The study's processing was this. In a later analysis, roughly 80 million unique TCR beta chains were counted across the 650 to 750 repertoires, and approximately 11 million of these chains were shared by at least two donors. Raw reads were error-corrected and collapsed into unique sequences by a nearest-neighbor algorithm in which closely related sequences were merged to remove PCR and sequencing errors. V, D and J gene segments were assigned by aligning CDR3 sequences to IMGT reference sequences. For a sequence to be retained, a match of at least six nucleotides to both a V gene segment and a J gene segment was required. A rearrangement was called productive if the CDR3 had no stop codons and remained in frame with V and J, and every other rearrangement was called non-productive. CDR3 was defined by IMGT convention, running from the second conserved V-encoded cysteine to the conserved J-encoded phenylalanine. The earlier analysis of some 540 of the donors excluded any sequence lacking an unambiguous match to a single V gene segment. An earlier analysis of 587 of the donors called V segments functional above 56.7% productive rearrangements and segregating when the between-donor standard deviation exceeded 5%. A statistical classification framework was built to diagnose cytomegalovirus status from the catalog of TCR beta chain sequences. In a later analysis, V and J genes were assigned by comparing TCR nucleotide sequences against IMGT/GENE-DB human TR gene sequences. The TCRdist pipeline was used in a later analysis to assign CDR3 sequences and most-parsimonious VDJ recombination scenarios. A later analysis defined each TCR beta chain by its CDR3 amino acid sequence plus V-gene family, and excluded reads lacking a unique V-gene family. A later analysis removed nearly 600 highly shared, low-generation-probability nucleotide sequences to deal with suspected cross-contamination and a sequencing artifact. In a later analysis, a clonal expansion index for each public chain was calculated from normalized within-repertoire ranks of inferred template counts. A later analysis computed generation probabilities with a VDJ recombination model fitted to out-of-frame rearrangements, and checked the results against IGoR. Hypergeometric tests were used in a later analysis to score TCR-TCR, TCR-HLA and TCR-CMV co-occurrence, with a repertoire-size bias correction applied to the TCR pairs. In a later analysis, false discovery rates were estimated by permuting HLA or CMV assignments 20 times. In a later analysis, co-occurring TCRs were grouped using DBSCAN, and TCRdist sequence similarity was added for clustering within HLA-allele-positive subsets. Co-occurrence clustering excluded repertoires with fewer than 30,000 or more than 120,000 public chains, plus five with anomalous nucleotide sharing. TCRdb holds this immuneACCESS table with in-frame rearrangements only. Some clones are missing; in checked studies, unresolved V genes explain under half, and the rest has no known cause. The V and J calls and the clone size are those of that table, but D and trimming were determined from the DNA. The sample profile shows roughly 120,000 clones; 82% of them were found once. The ten largest make up 2% to 3% of the sample.

As for this clone: The specificity of this receptor is unknown. No base quality information exists; no much larger clone differs at one position.

The sample was PBMCs. This receptor was identified in a young woman in good health and CMV-seronegative.

Read as DNA, the sequence is TGTGCCAGCAGTGAAATAGCGGGCAAATACAATGAGCAGTTCTTC. Translated, this gives CASSEIAGKYNEQFF. The chain employs TRBV6-4 and TRBJ2-1, with 7 central nucleotides matching TRBD2. The germline V gene provides CDR1 MRHNA and CDR2 SNTAGT. The CDR3 sequence holds 15 residues, the cysteine and phenylalanine included. Just CDR3 DNA is preserved here, 45 bases in frame from base 1. Unmatched junction bases come to 6, with V trimmed by 3 bases and J by 4 bases.